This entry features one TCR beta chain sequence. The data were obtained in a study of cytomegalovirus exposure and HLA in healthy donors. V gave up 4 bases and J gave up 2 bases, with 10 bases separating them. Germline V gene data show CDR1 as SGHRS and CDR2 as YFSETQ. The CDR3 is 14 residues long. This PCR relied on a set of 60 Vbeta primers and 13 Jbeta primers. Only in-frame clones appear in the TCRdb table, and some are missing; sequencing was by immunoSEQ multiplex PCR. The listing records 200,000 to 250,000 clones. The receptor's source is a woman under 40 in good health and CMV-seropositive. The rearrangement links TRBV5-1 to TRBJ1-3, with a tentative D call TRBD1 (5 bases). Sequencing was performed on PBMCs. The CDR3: CASSPARAGNTIYF. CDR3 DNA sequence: TGCGCCAGCAGCCCCGCCAGGGCTGGAAACACCATATATTTT. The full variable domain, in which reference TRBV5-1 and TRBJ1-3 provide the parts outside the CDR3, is KAGVTQTPRYLIKTRGQQVTLSCSPISGHRSVSWYQQTPGQGLQFLFEYFSETQRNKGNFPGRFSGRQFSNSRSEMNVSTLELGDSALYLCASSPARAGNTIYFGEGSWLTVV.